This entry is about one TCR beta chain. This clone's antigen is unknown. Per-base qualities were not stored, and no clone one base away is much larger. These data come from a study of T cell repertoires in cytomegalovirus infection (dated by TCRdb to between 2018 and 2021). Background for the entire study: Because public TCR beta signatures pointed to carriage of CMV infection together with the matching HLA type, the HLA type of each donor mattered for the analysis. Paper-wide results and their limitations: In the ex vivo response, HLA-C-restricted CMV-specific TCR beta clonotypes were dominant, and in two of eight donors the single most frequent clonotype came from this HLA-C-restricted group. In both this cohort and an independent roughly 330-donor cohort, the cumulative frequency of public TCR beta family members distinguished carriers of CMV infection plus the relevant HLA type.

V lost 1 base and J lost 0 bases; the stretch between them is 7 bases long. For CDR1 and CDR2, the germline V gene lists MNHEY and SVGEGT. From the cysteine through the phenylalanine, the CDR3 covers 15 amino acids. The DNA shown is the 45-base CDR3, in frame from base 1. Sequencing used an Illumina HiSeq 1500. TCRdb reran the public reads through fastp at Q25 and MiXCR, keeping productive beta chains. Each CDR3 protein appears once, grouped with its most common genes and DNA. In all, the sample holds more than 250,000 distinct CDR3 sequences, and approximately 15% of those were seen once. Jointly, the top ten make up around 9.5% of the sample.

The sequenced material came from PBMCs. This receptor was taken from a human donor in good health (CMV status not recorded). Some clones in this sample may be carry-over from other donors' samples. The chain is assembled from TRBV6-2 or TRBV6-3 and TRBJ1-5; the D gene is unclear. The bases are TGTGCCAGCAGTTACTTTGGGAATAGCAATCAGCCCCAGCATTTT. It is translated as CASSYFGNSNQPQHF.